The T cell receptor beta chain under discussion was sequenced for a study of a mutant IDH1 vaccine in newly diagnosed glioma. Study-level background: Patients had eight vaccinations, in weeks 1, 3, 5, 7, 11, 15, 19 and 23. The initiation of vaccination occurred 4-6 weeks after radiotherapy alone, or with temozolomide cycles. The treated group averaged 40.4 years old and was around 62% male, approximately 38% female.

The data were produced by immunoSEQ multiplex PCR, yet TCRdb's version contains in-frame clones alone and is incomplete. The sample shows about 28,000 clones, roughly 90% of them seen only once. Germline CDR1 is SGHKS and CDR2 is YYEKEE (reference sequence). The CDR3 has 15 amino acids. The V gene lost 0 bases and the J gene lost 0 bases, with 7 bases spanning the gap. On this clone itself: Its target is unknown.

Sample time point: week 5, during vaccination. Vaccination comprised doses that each held 300 ug of mutant IDH1 20-mer peptide, plus topical imiquimod. Donor tumors were new WHO grade 3 or 4 IDH1-mutant, ATRX-lost astrocytomas. The J gene is TRBJ1-3, the V gene TRBV5-5; D call uncertain. This TCR came from a woman between 35 and 50 years old with glioma. Some clones in this sample may be carry-over from other donors' samples. This specimen was peripheral blood mononuclear cells (PBMCs), taken from a glioma patient whose treatment included an IDH1 peptide vaccine. The CDR3 loop reads CASSLVPGSGNTIYF. CDR3 nucleotides: TGTGCCAGCAGCTTGGTGCCGGGCTCTGGAAACACCATATATTTT.